One T cell receptor (beta chain) is described in this entry. Some clones are missing from TCRdb's copy, which holds only in-frame ones; the method was immunoSEQ multiplex PCR. The sample records roughly 180,000 clones, roughly 94% being singletons. This sample was included in a study of control samples from healthy donors and cancer patients. The source of this sequence is a woman aged 18-35 years in good health. The sequencing input was blood.

The CDR3 nucleotides are TGTGCCAGCAGTTTTATGGCGTTTGAAAAACTGTTTTTT. It encodes CASSFMAFEKLFF. The chain links TRBV12-3 or TRBV12-4 to TRBJ1-4; D not certain. V was shortened by 3 bases and J by 7 bases, with 9 bases between the two germline ends. The CDR3 is 13 residues long.